Listed below are T cell receptor beta chains from one sample, sequenced in a study of T cells in Graves' hyperthyroidism and ophthalmopathy. TCRdb reanalysed the multiplex PCR reads using MiXCR and keeps one entry per CDR3 protein. The repertoire has 550,000 to 850,000 distinct CDR3 sequences, 15% to 20% of them found once; the top ten carry over 15%. Sequencing used blood. These receptors all stem from a woman in her fifties or sixties with Graves' hyperthyroidism that later progressed to Graves' ophthalmopathy. Both conserved end residues are part of each CDR3. The D gene is left open where the match is weak. The size entry is marked missing in some rows and otherwise reads once, few, many or a size class.

J gene: TRBJ2-7
clone size: few
V gene: TRBV15
D gene: .
CDR3 DNA: TGTGCCACCAGCAGAGACAGGGTTTTATACGAGCAGTACTTC
CDR3 protein: CATSRDRVLYEQYF

J gene: TRBJ1-5
clone size: many
V gene: TRBV20-1
D gene: TRBD1
CDR3 DNA: TGCAGTGCGCCGGACAGGGGTAATCAGCCCCAGCATTTT
CDR3 protein: CSAPDRGNQPQHF

J gene: TRBJ2-1
clone size: few
V gene: TRBV7-7
D gene: .
CDR3 DNA: TGTGCTAGCAGCCCTGAAGGATGGGGGTACAATGAGCAGTTCTTC
CDR3 protein: CASSPEGWGYNEQFF

J gene: TRBJ1-1
clone size: .
V gene: TRBV19
D gene: .
CDR3 DNA: TGTGCCAGTAGTATAAAGACAGAGAACCTCACTGAAGCTTTCTTT
CDR3 protein: CASSIKTENLTEAFF

J gene: TRBJ2-5
clone size: many
V gene: TRBV6-1
D gene: .
CDR3 DNA: TGTGCCAGCAGTTCACGCCGCTCTAGGGGGGGACAAGAGACCCAGTACTTC
CDR3 protein: CASSSRRSRGGQETQYF

J gene: TRBJ2-1
clone size: .
V gene: TRBV20-1
D gene: TRBD2
CDR3 DNA: TGCAGTGCTATAGGACTAGCGGGGTCTCCTGAGCAGTTCTTC
CDR3 protein: CSAIGLAGSPEQFF

J gene: TRBJ2-5
clone size: few
V gene: TRBV6-1
D gene: .
CDR3 DNA: TGTGCCAGCGGTGAAAGAGAGACCCAGTACTTC
CDR3 protein: CASGERETQYF

J gene: TRBJ1-1
clone size: many
V gene: TRBV20-1
D gene: TRBD1
CDR3 DNA: TGCAGTGCTAGAGAGGGACAGGGACTGAACACTGAAGCTTTCTTT
CDR3 protein: CSAREGQGLNTEAFF

J gene: TRBJ1-1
clone size: few
V gene: TRBV6-2/TRBV6-3
D gene: TRBD1
CDR3 DNA: TGTGCCAGCAAGTCGAACAGGGGTGGTCCTGAAGCTTTCTTT
CDR3 protein: CASKSNRGGPEAFF

J gene: TRBJ2-3
clone size: many
V gene: TRBV3-1
D gene: .
CDR3 DNA: TGTGCCAGCAGCCAAGCTGAGGGCCCATACGCTGGGCGGTCTAGCACAGATACGCAGTATTTT
CDR3 protein: CASSQAEGPYAGRSSTDTQYF

J gene: TRBJ1-4
clone size: .
V gene: TRBV6-1
D gene: .
CDR3 DNA: TGTGCCAGCAGTGAAGTTGACCCAAATGAAAAACTGTTTTTT
CDR3 protein: CASSEVDPNEKLFF

J gene: TRBJ1-6
clone size: .
V gene: TRBV6-1
D gene: .
CDR3 DNA: TGTGCCAGCAGTGAACGGGACATTAATTCACCCCTCCACTTT
CDR3 protein: CASSERDINSPLHF

J gene: TRBJ2-7
clone size: many
V gene: TRBV2
D gene: .
CDR3 DNA: TGTGCCAGCAGTGAAGCCCAGTCCTACGAGCAGTACTTC
CDR3 protein: CASSEAQSYEQYF

J gene: TRBJ1-2
clone size: .
V gene: TRBV6-1
D gene: .
CDR3 DNA: TGTGCCAGCAGTTACGCGTCGGCTAACTATGGCTACACCTTC
CDR3 protein: CASSYASANYGYTF

J gene: TRBJ1-6
clone size: many
V gene: TRBV11-2
D gene: .
CDR3 DNA: TGTGCCAGCAGCTTTACAGGGCGGGGGTATAATTCACCCCTCCACTTT
CDR3 protein: CASSFTGRGYNSPLHF

J gene: TRBJ1-6
clone size: few
V gene: TRBV12-3/TRBV12-4
D gene: .
CDR3 DNA: TGTGCCAGCAGGACGGACAGTGCCTATAATTCACCCCTCCACTTT
CDR3 protein: CASRTDSAYNSPLHF

J gene: TRBJ2-5
clone size: many
V gene: TRBV12-3/TRBV12-4
D gene: .
CDR3 DNA: TGTGCCAGCATCCCAGGGGGAGGTCGGGAGACCCAGTACTTC
CDR3 protein: CASIPGGGRETQYF

J gene: TRBJ1-6
clone size: few
V gene: TRBV6-1
D gene: .
CDR3 DNA: TGTGCCAGCAGTGGTGGGGGACCGTCTCGGACAGCCATTAATTCACCCCTCCACTTT
CDR3 protein: CASSGGGPSRTAINSPLHF

J gene: TRBJ2-3
clone size: .
V gene: TRBV10-1
D gene: .
CDR3 DNA: TGCGCCAGCAGTGAGATTCTTAGTAATACGCAGTATTTT
CDR3 protein: CASSEILSNTQYF

J gene: TRBJ2-4
clone size: .
V gene: TRBV7-9
D gene: .
CDR3 DNA: TGTGCCAGCAGCTTAGACCTGGACCCCTGGGACATTCAGTACTTC
CDR3 protein: CASSLDLDPWDIQYF

J gene: TRBJ1-4
clone size: many
V gene: TRBV3-1
D gene: .
CDR3 DNA: TGTGCCAGCAGCCAAGAAAGTGCGGGTTGGCCTAATGAAAAACTGTTTTTT
CDR3 protein: CASSQESAGWPNEKLFF

J gene: TRBJ2-1
clone size: .
V gene: TRBV4-1
D gene: TRBD1
CDR3 DNA: TGCGCCAGCAGCCACCATCAGGGACAGGCGTACAATGAGCAGTTCTTC
CDR3 protein: CASSHHQGQAYNEQFF

J gene: TRBJ2-3
clone size: many
V gene: TRBV11-3
D gene: .
CDR3 DNA: TGTGCCAGCAGCTTAAAGGGTGGTACGCAGTATTTT
CDR3 protein: CASSLKGGTQYF

J gene: TRBJ1-1
clone size: .
V gene: TRBV10-3
D gene: TRBD1
CDR3 DNA: TGTGCCATCAGTGAGTCGGACAGGAGGACTGAAGCTTTCTTT
CDR3 protein: CAISESDRRTEAFF

J gene: TRBJ2-3
clone size: .
V gene: TRBV10-3
D gene: .
CDR3 DNA: TGTGCCATCAGTGATACTTCAGATACGCAGTATTTT
CDR3 protein: CAISDTSDTQYF

J gene: TRBJ2-3
clone size: .
V gene: TRBV6-5
D gene: .
CDR3 DNA: TGTGCCAGCAGTTACTTCGGGGTCTCAGATACGCAGTATTTT
CDR3 protein: CASSYFGVSDTQYF

J gene: TRBJ2-7
clone size: .
V gene: TRBV18
D gene: .
CDR3 DNA: TGTGCCAGCTCGCCCTCTCTCTCCGGCGAGCAGTACTTC
CDR3 protein: CASSPSLSGEQYF

J gene: TRBJ2-2
clone size: few
V gene: TRBV7-8
D gene: TRBD2
CDR3 DNA: TGTGCCAGCAGCCCGGGACTAGCGGGGGGAAGGAGCACCGGGGAGCTGTTTTTT
CDR3 protein: CASSPGLAGGRSTGELFF

J gene: TRBJ2-5
clone size: few
V gene: TRBV4-1
D gene: .
CDR3 DNA: TGCGCCAGCAGCCATGGCGGGCACGAGACCCAGTACTTC
CDR3 protein: CASSHGGHETQYF

J gene: TRBJ1-2
clone size: .
V gene: TRBV29-1
D gene: TRBD1
CDR3 DNA: TGCAGCGTTGGTGACAGGGCGAGGAGTGGCTACACCTTC
CDR3 protein: CSVGDRARSGYTF

J gene: TRBJ1-5
clone size: .
V gene: TRBV6-1
D gene: .
CDR3 DNA: TGTGCCAGCAGCCCAGTAGTGGATCAGCCCCAGCATTTT
CDR3 protein: CASSPVVDQPQHF

J gene: TRBJ2-2
clone size: many
V gene: TRBV30
D gene: .
CDR3 DNA: TGTGCCTGCGGGCTGCGGGAGCTGTTTTTT
CDR3 protein: CACGLRELFF

J gene: TRBJ1-4
clone size: .
V gene: TRBV19
D gene: .
CDR3 DNA: TGTGCCAGTAGTCACACGGGGCAGGGAGCTAATGAAAAACTGTTTTTT
CDR3 protein: CASSHTGQGANEKLFF

J gene: TRBJ2-6
clone size: many
V gene: TRBV2
D gene: .
CDR3 DNA: TGTGCCAGCAGCGAGGGGTTTGCCTTTGGGTCTGGGGCCAACGTCCTGACTTTC
CDR3 protein: CASSEGFAFGSGANVLTF

J gene: TRBJ1-2
clone size: many
V gene: TRBV7-2
D gene: .
CDR3 DNA: TGTGCCAGCAGCTTACCCCGCCCAGGGCTCTATGGCTACACCTTC
CDR3 protein: CASSLPRPGLYGYTF

J gene: TRBJ1-5
clone size: once
V gene: TRBV19
D gene: .
CDR3 DNA: TGTGCCAGTAGTAACCAGGCAAAGGGCAATCAGCCCCAGCATTTT
CDR3 protein: CASSNQAKGNQPQHF

J gene: TRBJ1-1
clone size: few
V gene: TRBV6-1
D gene: .
CDR3 DNA: TGTGCCAGCAGTGAAGTGGGGGGGAACACTGAAGCTTTCTTT
CDR3 protein: CASSEVGGNTEAFF

J gene: TRBJ2-1
clone size: many
V gene: TRBV5-1
D gene: .
CDR3 DNA: TGCGCCAGCAGCTTGGAATACTCCTACAATGAGCAGTTCTTC
CDR3 protein: CASSLEYSYNEQFF

J gene: TRBJ2-1
clone size: many
V gene: TRBV7-7
D gene: .
CDR3 DNA: TGTGCTAGCAGCCCGACAGGAAACAATGAGCAGTTCTTC
CDR3 protein: CASSPTGNNEQFF

J gene: TRBJ2-5
clone size: once
V gene: TRBV11-2
D gene: .
CDR3 DNA: TGTGCCAGCAGCCTGGTTTACAGTGCCCTCCAAGAGACCCAGTACTTC
CDR3 protein: CASSLVYSALQETQYF

J gene: TRBJ1-2
clone size: .
V gene: TRBV4-1
D gene: .
CDR3 DNA: TGCGCCAGCAGCCCAGAAGGGGGGCCCAACTATGGCTACACCTTC
CDR3 protein: CASSPEGGPNYGYTF

J gene: TRBJ2-3
clone size: .
V gene: TRBV25-1
D gene: TRBD2
CDR3 DNA: TGTGCCAGCAGTGAGGGACTAGCGGGGGGAGACACAGATACGCAGTATTTT
CDR3 protein: CASSEGLAGGDTDTQYF

J gene: TRBJ2-1
clone size: few
V gene: TRBV20-1
D gene: .
CDR3 DNA: TGCAGTGCGTCGTCCTCCTACAATGAGCAGTTCTTC
CDR3 protein: CSASSSYNEQFF

J gene: TRBJ1-2
clone size: few
V gene: TRBV24-1
D gene: .
CDR3 DNA: TGTGCCACCAGTGATTTCTCAGGATCACAGGGACGAGCTAACTATGGCTACACCTTC
CDR3 protein: CATSDFSGSQGRANYGYTF

J gene: TRBJ1-5
clone size: few
V gene: TRBV29-1
D gene: .
CDR3 DNA: TGCAGCGCCGACAAGTATAGCAATCAGCCCCAGCATTTT
CDR3 protein: CSADKYSNQPQHF

J gene: TRBJ2-1
clone size: few
V gene: TRBV18
D gene: .
CDR3 DNA: TGTGCCAGCTCAGCCTCGGGGGGCCTAACCTACAATGAGCAGTTCTTC
CDR3 protein: CASSASGGLTYNEQFF

J gene: TRBJ1-4
clone size: many
V gene: TRBV20-1
D gene: TRBD1
CDR3 DNA: TGCAGTGCCCGACAGGGTCACACTGAAAAACTGTTTTTT
CDR3 protein: CSARQGHTEKLFF

J gene: TRBJ1-5
clone size: many
V gene: TRBV2
D gene: .
CDR3 DNA: TGTGCCAGCATCCTGGACGGTTATAGCAATCAGCCCCAGCATTTT
CDR3 protein: CASILDGYSNQPQHF

J gene: TRBJ2-7
clone size: many
V gene: TRBV18
D gene: .
CDR3 DNA: TGTGCCAGCTCACCACCGTCCGGCTACGAGCAGTACTTC
CDR3 protein: CASSPPSGYEQYF

J gene: TRBJ2-5
clone size: few
V gene: TRBV5-1
D gene: TRBD2
CDR3 DNA: TGCGCCAGCAGCGAGGCTAGCGGGGGCCTATTCCAAGAGACCCAGTACTTC
CDR3 protein: CASSEASGGLFQETQYF

J gene: TRBJ1-1
clone size: .
V gene: TRBV6-2/TRBV6-3
D gene: .
CDR3 DNA: TGTGCCAGCACGGGCAGGCTTGAAGCTTTCTTT
CDR3 protein: CASTGRLEAFF

J gene: TRBJ2-5
clone size: many
V gene: TRBV2
D gene: .
CDR3 DNA: TGTGCCAGCAGTTACTATAGGGGCCTCCAAGAGACCCAGTACTTC
CDR3 protein: CASSYYRGLQETQYF